The 21 T cell receptor beta chains below all came from one sample that was sequenced in a study of early T cells in non-severe SARS-CoV-2 infection. TCRdb recomputed calls from the 5' RACE reads with MiXCR, one row per CDR3 protein. Here the sample spans some 78,000 distinct CDR3 sequences, approximately 13% being singletons. The specimen sequenced was whole blood. These receptors were collected from an adult who was a healthcare worker with PCR-confirmed SARS-CoV-2 infection or an uninfected control (not recorded which).

A few counts support this clonotype. The V and J genes are TRBV29-1 and TRBJ2-3; D might be TRBD1 (6 bases). V was pared by 4 bases and J by 2 bases, with 16 bases between. Germline V CDR1 and CDR2: SQVTM, ANQGSEA. This CDR3 is built from 15 residues. This CDR3 is CSVVGASGPTDTQYF. The CDR3 coding sequence is TGCAGCGTTGTGGGGGCCAGTGGACCCACAGATACGCAGTATTTT.

This clonotype was observed many times. The rearrangement uses TRBV20-1 and TRBJ1-2; no firm D call. Trimming cost V 6 bases and J 7 bases, with 21 bases left between them. The germline gives CDR1 DFQATT, CDR2 SNEGSKA (reference sequence). The CDR3 runs to 14 residues. The CDR3 loop reads CSAKGLNSYLGYTF. CDR3 nucleotides: TGCAGTGCCAAAGGACTCAATAGCTATCTTGGCTACACCTTC.

This clonotype was seen ten or more times. The rearrangement links TRBV27 to TRBJ1-2; 8 bases fit TRBD1. The CDR3 contains 14 residues. Germline V lookup: CDR1 MNHEY, CDR2 SMNVEV (reference sequence). J lost 6 bases, V lost 8 bases, and 11 bases had no gene match. CDR3 residues: CASGETGVIDGYTF. The DNA of the CDR3 is TGTGCCAGCGGGGAGACAGGGGTGATTGATGGCTACACCTTC.

The CDR3 DNA reads TGTGCCAGTAGAGGACTAGCGGGGGGGCTCTACAATGAGCAGTTCTTC. This codes for CASRGLAGGLYNEQFF. This chain links TRBV19 with TRBJ2-1; TRBD2 matches 15 bases. There are 16 residues in the CDR3. Germline V CDR1 and CDR2: LNHDA, SQIVND (reference sequence). V lost 6 bases and J lost 3; bases outside the gene matches: 3.

The J gene is TRBJ1-2, the V gene TRBV7-2; D remains ambiguous. The V gene lost 1 base and the J gene lost 0 bases, with 9 bases spanning the gap. CDR1 is SGHTA and CDR2 is FQGNSA in the germline V gene. This CDR3 is built from 15 residues. CDR3 sequence reads: CASSLGTAANYGYTF. DNA of the CDR3: TGTGCCAGCAGCTTAGGTACAGCAGCTAACTATGGCTACACCTTC.

There are a few counts of this clonotype. The chain recombines TRBV12-3 or TRBV12-4 with TRBJ2-5; D is ambiguous. This CDR3 has 13 amino acids. V was cut by 3 bases and J by 3 bases, with 8 bases left in between. CDR3 DNA: TGTGCCAGCAGTTTGGGATATAAAGAGACCCAGTACTTC. This translates into CASSLGYKETQYF.

This clonotype was observed once. This rearrangement joins TRBV29-1 to TRBJ1-1; TRBD1 might be the D (5 bases). V lost 0 bases to trimming and J lost 8 bases, with 10 bases between them. In germline, CDR1 is SQVTM, CDR2 ANQGSEA. CDR3 length equals 12 residues. DNA of the CDR3: TGCAGCGTTGAAGAAGTGGGGGAAGAAGCTTTCTTT. It codes for CSVEEVGEEAFF.

Only a few counts were recorded for this clonotype. V and J are TRBV29-1 and TRBJ1-1; D unclear. Germline assignment: CDR1 SQVTM and CDR2 ANQGSEA. CDR3 length equals 14 residues. The V gene lost 3 bases and the J gene lost 0 bases, with 11 bases spanning the gap. The CDR3 region has the DNA TGCAGCGTTGAGGAACAAACCATGAACACTGAAGCTTTCTTT. It is translated as CSVEEQTMNTEAFF.

In this sample, this clonotype turned up many times. This chain uses TRBV29-1 with TRBJ1-2, with unresolved D. Germline CDR1 and CDR2: SQVTM and ANQGSEA. Trimming cost V 0 bases and J 2 bases, with 1 base left between them. The CDR3 loop spans 11 amino acids. The CDR3 DNA reads as TGCAGCGTTGAAGAAAACTATGGCTACACCTTC. This encodes CSVEENYGYTF.

The chain links TRBV2 to TRBJ2-5; D is ambiguous. Trimming removed 5 bases at V and 4 bases at J, with 17 bases between. This CDR3 spans 15 amino acids. CDR1 and CDR2 from the germline V gene are SNHLY and FYNNEI. The CDR3 is CASSTSSWARETQYF. The DNA of the CDR3 is TGTGCCAGCAGTACTTCCTCTTGGGCCCGAGAGACCCAGTACTTC.

This clonotype was counted many times. The rearrangement joins TRBV29-1 to TRBJ2-5; TRBD1 is a possible D gene (5 bases). This CDR3 region has 14 residues. Germline values: CDR1 SQVTM, CDR2 ANQGSEA. Trimming took 4 bases from V and 5 from J, leaving 17 bases between them. The CDR3 here is CSVVGARSRETQYF. CDR3 DNA sequence: TGCAGCGTTGTAGGGGCCCGCTCCCGGGAGACCCAGTACTTC.

Points on this clonotype: One junction end does not reproduce the germline sequence, and a read error may be involved. The chain recombines TRBV5-1 with TRBJ1-1; perhaps TRBD1 as D (5 bases). Germline V gene data show CDR1 as SGHRS and CDR2 as YFSETQ. The CDR3 loop spans 14 amino acids. DNA for the CDR3: TGCGCCAGCAGCTGGGACGGGCTGAACACTGAGGCTTTCTTT. It is translated as CASSWDGLNTEAFF.

This clonotype came up a few times. The V and J genes are TRBV14 and TRBJ2-1, with TRBD1 identical over 7 bases. V was clipped by 0 bases and J by 8 bases; unmatched bases: 13. There are 17 residues in the CDR3. Germline V gene lookup returns CDR1 SGHDN and CDR2 FVKESK. In DNA form, the CDR3 reads TGTGCCAGCAGCCAAGAAGTAAGGAGGACAGGACTGGATGAGCAGTTCTTC. It translates to CASSQEVRRTGLDEQFF.

This clonotype was found a few times. This chain connects TRBV7-9 to TRBJ2-2; tentative D call: TRBD2 (5 bases). The CDR3 totals 15 residues. Trimming removed 2 bases from V and 4 bases from J, with 11 bases in between. The germline CDR1 and CDR2 sequences are SEHNR and FQNEAQ (reference sequence). DNA of the CDR3: TGTGCCAGCAGCTTACAGCAACTAGGCACCGGGGAGCTGTTTTTT. This encodes CASSLQQLGTGELFF.

On this clonotype itself: A much larger clonotype is one base distant, so this may be a read error. The rearrangement joins TRBV3-1 to TRBJ2-6; possibly TRBD2 for D (5 bases). Deletions cut 7 bases from V and 2 bases from J, with 15 bases between. The CDR3 contains 16 residues. CDR1 and CDR2 from the germline V gene are LGHDT and YNNKEL (reference sequence). The CDR3 DNA sequence: TGTGCCAGCAACCCCCAATTGAGGGCTGGGGCCAACGTCCTGACTTTC. Encoded protein: CASNPQLRAGANVLTF.

Many counts were recorded for this clonotype. The chain employs TRBV5-1 and TRBJ2-4, with D maybe TRBD1 (5 bases). In germline, CDR1 is SGHRS, CDR2 YFSETQ. The V and J ends lost 0 bases and 0 bases respectively, with 16 bases between them. The CDR3 has 18 amino acids. The CDR3 nucleotides read TGCGCCAGCAGCTTGGAGGCCTGGGGCCTTCTAGCCAAAAACATTCAGTACTTC. Translation gives CASSLEAWGLLAKNIQYF.

This chain joins TRBV10-3 and TRBJ2-2; 8 bases map to TRBD1. Germline CDR1 ENHRY, CDR2 SYGVKD. CDR3 length: 13 residues. Trimming cost V 6 bases and J 8 bases; bases outside gene matches: 5. The CDR3 spells CAISGQGKGELFF. The CDR3 nucleotides are TGTGCCATCAGCGGACAGGGCAAAGGGGAGCTGTTTTTT.

This clonotype was seen a few times. The V and J genes are TRBV28 and TRBJ2-3; D remains unclear. The CDR3 totals 12 residues. Between the trimmed V and J ends, which lost 2 bases and 5 bases, there was a span of 5 bases. The germline CDR1 and CDR2 sequences are MDHEN and SYDVKM. CDR3 region: CASSLEVDTQYF. CDR3 in DNA: TGTGCCAGCAGTTTAGAGGTAGATACGCAGTATTTT.

This chain connects TRBV5-1 to TRBJ2-5; possibly TRBD1 for D (6 bases). Deletions cut 2 bases from V and 5 bases from J, with 16 bases between. Germline CDR1 and CDR2: SGHRS and YFSETQ. The CDR3 contains 15 residues. Here the CDR3 DNA reads TGCGCCAGCAGCTTAGGACAGCTGGCGGGTGAGACCCAGTACTTC. Amino acids: CASSLGQLAGETQYF.

This clonotype has at least ten counts. This chain connects TRBV12-3 or TRBV12-4 to TRBJ1-1; D ambiguous. Trimming took 6 bases from V and 1 from J, leaving 3 bases between them. This CDR3 region has 11 residues. The CDR3 coding sequence is TGTGCCAGCAGACCGAACACTGAAGCTTTCTTT. Translation gives CASRPNTEAFF.

The chain recombines TRBV7-8 with TRBJ2-2; TRBD2 agrees at 9 bases. After removal of 0 bases from V and 0 bases from J, the junction contained 5 bases not matched to a gene. Germline lookup yields CDR1 SGHVS and CDR2 FQNEAQ. The CDR3 totals 18 residues. Here the CDR3 DNA reads TGTGCCAGCAGCTTAGCGCGGGGCGGGAGGGCGAACACCGGGGAGCTGTTTTTT. It specifies CASSLARGGRANTGELFF.